This entry lists 9 T cell receptor beta chains sequenced from one sample in a study of PD-1 blockade in classical Hodgkin lymphoma. Exposure to brentuximab vedotin varied, and each patient had relapsed following autologous stem cell transplantation. Sequenced by immunoSEQ multiplex PCR; TCRdb stores in-frame clones only, minus some. The sample carries approximately 150,000 clones, around four fifths recorded once. The specimen comprised peripheral blood mononuclear cells (PBMCs), sampled before the second cycle of nivolumab. The receptor set was obtained from a human donor with classical Hodgkin lymphoma.

V usage is TRBV5-4 and J usage is TRBJ2-3; D perhaps matches TRBD2 (6 bases). The germline V and J ends were trimmed by 3 bases and 0 bases, with 11 bases remaining between them. The CDR3 runs 15 residues. Per the germline V gene, CDR1 is SGHNT and CDR2 is YYREEE (reference sequence). The CDR3 loop is CASSSSSASTDTQYF. CDR3 sequence (DNA): TGTGCCAGCAGCTCCTCTAGCGCGAGCACAGATACGCAGTATTTT.

The J gene is TRBJ1-6, the V gene TRBV7-3; the D is unclear. V was pared by 2 bases and J by 0 bases, with 11 bases between. CDR1 is SGHTA, CDR2 FQGTGA, per germline. The CDR3 totals 17 residues. The CDR3: CASSLGPSRSYNSPLHF. In DNA form, the CDR3 reads TGTGCCAGCAGCTTAGGACCGTCACGCTCCTATAATTCACCCCTCCACTTT.

This clone was picked up a small number of times. CDR3 nucleotide sequence: TGTGCCAGTAGTAGAGGGGTCGGGAATAGGGACACTGAAGCTTTCTTT. As protein: CASSRGVGNRDTEAFF. V gene TRBV19 combines with J gene TRBJ1-1; TRBD1 might be the D (5 bases). Trimming removed 4 bases from V and 3 bases from J, with 18 bases in between. Germline loops: CDR1 LNHDA, CDR2 SQIVND (reference sequence). The CDR3 runs 16 residues. Variable domain in full (rest from reference TRBV19 and TRBJ1-1): DGGITQSPKYLFRKEGQNVTLSCEQNLNHDAMYWYRQDPGQGLRLIYYSQIVNDFQKGDIAEGYSVSREKKESFPLTVTSAQKNPTAFYLCASSRGVGNRDTEAFFGQGTRLTVV.

This sequence joins TRBV18 and TRBJ2-1; TRBD1 aligns across 9 bases. This CDR3 comprises 14 residues. V dropped 6 bases and J dropped 4; count of bases not matched to a gene: 4. Germline V gene sequence: CDR1 KGHSH, CDR2 LQKENI. The CDR3 region is CASSPGQGYNEQFF. DNA of the CDR3: TGTGCCAGCTCCCCGGGACAGGGTTACAATGAGCAGTTCTTC.

This clone turned up a few times. The chain carries TRBV6-5 and TRBJ1-5; 11 bases fit TRBD1. This CDR3 is built from 15 residues. V shed 6 bases and J 5 bases; nucleotides not matched to a gene: 6. Germline-derived CDR1 and CDR2 are MNHEY and SVGAGI. The CDR3 reads CASSRDRGGDQPQHF. The CDR3 DNA reads TGTGCCAGCAGCCGGGACAGGGGGGGGGATCAGCCCCAGCATTTT.

The J gene is TRBJ1-1, the V gene TRBV10-3; D is perhaps TRBD1 (5 bases). Germline values: CDR1 ENHRY, CDR2 SYGVKD. The CDR3 is 15 residues long. V lost 5 bases, J lost 0 bases, and 13 bases lay in between. CDR3 amino acids: CAISPGTGMNTEAFF. CDR3 nucleotides: TGTGCCATCAGTCCCGGGACGGGTATGAACACTGAAGCTTTCTTT.

The count of this clone is one. The V call is TRBV11-2, the J call TRBJ2-1; TRBD1 might be the D (6 bases). The CDR3 length is 17 residues. Per germline, CDR1 SGHAT and CDR2 FQNNGV. V was clipped by 10 bases and J by 3 bases, with 25 bases between them. This chain's CDR3 is CAIKFSPPGQYYNEQFF. Here the CDR3 DNA reads TGTGCCATCAAATTTTCCCCACCGGGACAATACTACAATGAGCAGTTCTTC.

This chain's CDR3 is CASSQDRYRDSRSYEQYF. CDR3 in DNA: TGTGCCAGCAGCCAAGACCGTTACCGGGACTCACGCTCCTACGAGCAGTACTTC. This chain joins TRBV4-2 and TRBJ2-7; D may be TRBD2 (6 bases). V was trimmed by 0 bases and J by 0 bases, leaving 18 bases between them. The CDR3 spans 18 residues. Per the germline V gene, CDR1 is LGHNA and CDR2 is YNFKEQ.

This chain uses TRBV6-6 with TRBJ2-5; 10 bases map to TRBD2. The CDR3 is made up of 15 amino acids. Losses at the gene ends were 0 bases for V and 5 bases for J; bases not matched to a gene: 3. Per the germline V gene, CDR1 is MNHNY and CDR2 is SVGAGI (reference sequence). CDR3 bases: TGTGCCAGCAGTTACTCGCTAGCGGGAGTTGAGACCCAGTACTTC. As protein: CASSYSLAGVETQYF.